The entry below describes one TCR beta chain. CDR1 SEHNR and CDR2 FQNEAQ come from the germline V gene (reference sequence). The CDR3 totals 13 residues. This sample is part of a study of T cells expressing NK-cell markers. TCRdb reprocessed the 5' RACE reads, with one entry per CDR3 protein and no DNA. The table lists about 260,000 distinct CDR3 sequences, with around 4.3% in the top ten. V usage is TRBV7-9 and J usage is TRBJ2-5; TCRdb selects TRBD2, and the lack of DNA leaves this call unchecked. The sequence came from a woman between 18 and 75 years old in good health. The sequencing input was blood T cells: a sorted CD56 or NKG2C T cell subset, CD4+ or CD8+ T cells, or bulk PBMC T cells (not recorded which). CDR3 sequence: CASSSGLQETQYF.